A selection of T cell receptor beta chains follows, all from one sample in a study of T cells after yellow fever vaccination. MiXCR, run by TCRdb on the 5' RACE reads, gives a single entry per CDR3 protein. This sample has 340,000 or so distinct CDR3 sequences, with about 12% found just once. Sample: CD4+ T cells sorted from PBMCs, taken 15 days after the yellow fever booster vaccination. Every receptor here comes from a man between 18 and 29 years old who received the YFV17D yellow fever vaccine. CDR3s include the opening cysteine and the closing phenylalanine or tryptophan. Clone size, where shown, is once, few, many, or a class for clones that have expanded.

j_call v_call clone_size cdr3_aa
TRBJ2-2 TRBV11-3 few CASSLVWGAGELFF
TRBJ2-3 TRBV4-1 NA CASSHSDSRGTDTQYF
TRBJ1-5 TRBV2 few CASIDEYNQPQHF
TRBJ2-1 TRBV11-2 NA CASSSRGERNEQLF
TRBJ1-2 TRBV4-1 NA CASSQANRGYGYTF
TRBJ2-2 TRBV12-5 few CASGLVVGSTGELFF
TRBJ2-3 TRBV5-1 NA CASSKGVATDTQYF
TRBJ2-1 TRBV18 NA CASSPSGDEQFF
TRBJ2-1 TRBV20-1 NA CSALAGPYNEQFF
TRBJ1-2 TRBV6-4 NA CASSDSGLGGYTF
TRBJ2-5 TRBV4-1 NA CASSQGQKETQYF
TRBJ1-4 TRBV7-9 NA CASRPWPTPTNEKLFF
TRBJ1-1 TRBV10-3 many CAISESPTGGSLGTEAFF
TRBJ2-5 TRBV10-3 many CAISDTGTKETQYF
TRBJ2-5 TRBV30 NA CAWARDGGETQYF
TRBJ1-4 TRBV3-1 once CASSQEQGGKLFF
TRBJ1-2 TRBV19 few CASSIWWNYGYTF
TRBJ2-1 TRBV7-2 NA CASSLVVQNNEQFF
TRBJ2-3 TRBV18 many CASSPGLAPDTQYF
TRBJ2-5 TRBV6-5 NA CASSPPGQGPSEETQYF
TRBJ2-6 TRBV5-1 NA CASSLGQGSGANVLTF
TRBJ1-6 TRBV4-1 NA CASSHRTLRAGIGYNSPLHF